What follows are 24 T cell receptor beta chains derived from one specimen sequenced in a study of blood T cell repertoires in COVID-19 (dated by TCRdb to the early 2020s). Library preparation used the immunoSEQ multiplex PCR assay. Drawn from immuneACCESS, this table holds only the in-frame rearrangements with V and J called that TCRdb kept. Clones are partly lost; checked studies trace under half to an unresolved V gene and leave the rest unexplained. The sample data list 150,000 to 200,000 clones, and around 84% of these were observed just once. 5.5% to 7% of the sample is held by the ten biggest clonotypes. The sequenced sample consisted of peripheral blood. The origin of the receptors is a man between 50 and 59 years old with active or convalescent COVID-19.

The J gene is TRBJ1-6, the V gene TRBV18, with 10 bases that match TRBD1. The V segment lost 5 bases and the J segment 4 bases; nucleotides outside the gene matches: 2. The CDR3 is 15 amino acids. Per the germline V gene, CDR1 is KGHSH and CDR2 is LQKENI. The CDR3 nucleotides read TGTGCCAGCTCAACGGACAGGGGGTATAATTCACCCCTCCACTTT. Its translation is CASSTDRGYNSPLHF.

The rearrangement uses TRBV19 and TRBJ1-6, with D possibly TRBD1 on 6 matching bases. This CDR3 has 16 amino acids. The V end was cut by 3 bases, the J end by 5 bases, with 14 bases between. Germline CDR1 reads LNHDA; CDR2 reads SQIVND (reference sequence). The CDR3 region is CASSIAGGRDNSPLHF. The CDR3 coding sequence is TGTGCCAGTAGTATTGCTGGGGGCCGGGATAATTCACCCCTCCACTTT.

The V and J genes are TRBV4-3 and TRBJ2-5; weak D call: TRBD2 (6 bases). CDR3 length equals 15 residues. Per germline, CDR1 LGHNA and CDR2 YSLEER. V lost 0 bases and J 0 bases, leaving 8 bases between the germline ends. This CDR3 is CASSQERDYQETQYF. CDR3 DNA sequence: TGCGCCAGCAGCCAAGAGAGGGACTACCAAGAGACCCAGTACTTC.

J is TRBJ2-7 and V is TRBV6-2 or TRBV6-3, with 7 bases lining up with TRBD1. CDR1 is MNHEY and CDR2 is SVGEGT in the germline V gene. The CDR3 consists of 14 residues. V dropped 2 bases and J dropped 4; count of bases not matched to a gene: 5. This chain's CDR3 is CASSYEARGYEQYF. The DNA for the CDR3 is TGTGCCAGCAGTTACGAAGCCAGGGGGTACGAGCAGTACTTC.

This clone was detected a few times. The rearrangement links TRBV18 to TRBJ1-6, with 8 bases matching TRBD1. The junction had 6 bases not matched to a gene; V was cut back by 6 bases and J by 5 bases. Germline CDR1 is KGHSH and CDR2 is LQKENI. The CDR3 is 15 amino acids. For the CDR3, the DNA is TGTGCCAGCTCCGGGACAGGTGGGGATAATTCACCCCTCCACTTT. Protein product: CASSGTGGDNSPLHF. Looking up the rest from reference TRBV18 and TRBJ1-6 gives the full variable domain: NAGVMQNPRHLVRRRGQEARLRCSPMKGHSHVYWYRQLPEEGLKFMVYLQKENIIDESGMPKERFSAEFPKEGPSILRIQQVVRGDSAAYFCASSGTGGDNSPLHFGNGTRLTVT.

The chain joins TRBV27 to TRBJ2-7; 12 bases are shared with TRBD2. The CDR3 runs to 15 residues. Trimming removed 1 base from V and 5 bases from J; junction bases left unmatched: 3. Germline CDR1 MNHEY, CDR2 SMNVEV (reference sequence). The CDR3 sequence is CASSLLRTSGNEQYF. The DNA of the CDR3 is TGTGCCAGCAGTTTATTGCGGACTAGCGGGAACGAGCAGTACTTC.

The CDR3 DNA reads as TGTGCCACCAGCAGAGTGCGGGAGGGTGAGACCCAGTACTTC. Translated: CATSRVREGETQYF. This rearrangement joins TRBV15 to TRBJ2-5; TRBD2 matches at 9 bases. This CDR3 has 14 amino acids. Trimming took 1 base from V and 5 from J; bases not matched to a gene: 2. Germline V gene sequence: CDR1 LNHNV, CDR2 YYDKDF (reference sequence). Filled out from reference TRBV15 and TRBJ2-5, the complete variable domain reads DAMVIQNPRYQVTQFGKPVTLSCSQTLNHNVMYWYQQKSSQAPKLLFHYYDKDFNNEADTPDNFQSRRPNTSFCFLDIRSPGLGDTAMYLCATSRVREGETQYFGPGTRLLVL.

This clone was seen only a few times. The chain employs TRBV4-1 and TRBJ2-7; 9 positions match TRBD1. The CDR3 is made up of 15 amino acids. Germline CDR1 is MGHRA and CDR2 is YSYEKL. V lost 5 bases and J lost 0; bases outside the gene matches: 5. As DNA, the CDR3 is TGCGCCAGCAGCAAGGGACAGGGCAGCTCCTACGAGCAGTACTTC. It is translated as CASSKGQGSSYEQYF.

This clone occurred once. CDR3: CASSETQGYTGELFF. The DNA for the CDR3 is TGCGCCAGCAGCGAAACTCAGGGTTACACCGGGGAGCTGTTTTTT. The chain links TRBV5-1 to TRBJ2-2; a possible D gene is TRBD1 (5 bases). The CDR3 consists of 15 residues. CDR1 is SGHRS and CDR2 is YFSETQ in the germline V gene. V was shortened by 4 bases and J by 3 bases, with 13 bases between the two germline ends.

V is TRBV15 and J is TRBJ1-1; D remains unclear. The germline gives CDR1 LNHNV, CDR2 YYDKDF (reference sequence). Between the trimmed V and J ends, which lost 2 bases and 1 base, there was a span of 8 bases. The CDR3 contains 14 residues. The CDR3, as DNA: TGTGCCACCAGCAGACCTGAGGGGAACACTGAAGCTTTCTTT. Its protein product is CATSRPEGNTEAFF.

V usage is TRBV6-4 and J usage is TRBJ2-3, with TRBD2 identical over 11 bases. The CDR3 has 15 residues. The junction had 2 bases not matched to a gene; V was cut back by 3 bases and J by 3 bases. From germline, CDR1 is MRHNA and CDR2 SNTAGT. CDR3 sequence reads: CASSESSGGTDTQYF. The CDR3 nucleotides are TGTGCCAGCAGTGAGTCTAGCGGGGGGACAGATACGCAGTATTTT.

CDR3 nucleotides: TGTGCCAGCAGTCCCTTAATGAACACTGAAGCTTTCTTT. This sequence encodes CASSPLMNTEAFF. The rearrangement joins TRBV7-8 to TRBJ1-1, with unresolved D. V lost 6 bases and J 0 bases, leaving 8 bases between the germline ends. The CDR3 is 13 residues long. Germline-derived CDR1 and CDR2 are SGHVS and FQNEAQ.

This sequence joins TRBV11-2 and TRBJ2-7; 9 positions match TRBD2. The CDR3 has 14 residues. V dropped 3 bases and J dropped 4; count of bases not matched to a gene: 4. CDR1 SGHAT and CDR2 FQNNGV come from the germline V gene. The CDR3, as DNA: TGTGCCAGCAGCTTTGGCGGGGGGGTGTACGAGCAGTACTTC. Protein: CASSFGGGVYEQYF.

This clone was seen just once. The chain employs TRBV30 and TRBJ2-2, with D maybe TRBD2 (5 bases). V was pared by 7 bases and J by 5 bases, with 20 bases between. The CDR3 spans 15 residues. Germline CDR1 reads GTSNPN; CDR2 reads SVGIG (reference sequence). In nucleotides, the CDR3 is TGTGCCTACACACTGCGGGTGGTGAGGACCGGGGAGCTGTTTTTT. This encodes CAYTLRVVRTGELFF.

The J gene is TRBJ1-3, the V gene TRBV4-1, with D unclear. The CDR3 has 17 residues. With 2 bases removed from V and 2 bases from J, the gap between germline ends came to 16 bases. Germline CDR1 and CDR2: MGHRA and YSYEKL. CDR3 coding DNA: TGCGCCAGCAGCCAAACTTTTTTGACTCCTCCTGGAAACACCATATATTTT. It translates to CASSQTFLTPPGNTIYF.

This chain connects TRBV4-2 to TRBJ2-1; D not resolved. The CDR3 has 13 residues. Germline CDR1 reads LGHNA; CDR2 reads YNFKEQ. V lost 1 base and J lost 5, with 6 bases in between. CDR3 sequence reads: CASSQGSDNEQFF. In DNA form, the CDR3 reads TGTGCCAGCAGCCAAGGTTCTGACAATGAGCAGTTCTTC.

V is TRBV6-2 or TRBV6-3 and J is TRBJ1-1; 9 bases align to TRBD1. The junction had 2 bases not matched to a gene; V was cut back by 5 bases and J by 1 base. This CDR3 has 14 residues. Germline V gene data show CDR1 as MNHEY and CDR2 as SVGEGT. The CDR3 region is CASSRQGGNTEAFF. The CDR3 region has the DNA TGTGCCAGCAGTCGACAGGGGGGGAACACTGAAGCTTTCTTT.

This chain uses TRBV7-6 with TRBJ2-1; 10 nucleotides agree with TRBD2. The V gene end was trimmed by 2 bases and the J gene end by 8 bases; junction bases not matched to a gene: 6. Germline values: CDR1 SGHVS, CDR2 FNYEAQ. The CDR3 covers 15 residues. The CDR3 bases are TGTGCCAGCAGCTTACGGGCTAGCGGGGGCGATGAGCAGTTCTTC. Protein product: CASSLRASGGDEQFF.

This clone was counted a single time. The gene calls are TRBV3-1 (or the pseudogene TRBV3-2) and TRBJ1-2; 9 nucleotides line up with TRBD1. CDR3 size: 15 residues. J gave up 8 bases and V 2 bases, and 9 bases lay outside the gene matches. Germline CDR1 reads LGHDT; CDR2 reads YNNKEL (reference sequence). Here the CDR3 reads CASSQSDRGLGGYTF. DNA of the CDR3: TGTGCCAGCAGCCAATCCGACAGGGGGTTAGGAGGCTACACCTTC.

The chain carries TRBV7-2 and TRBJ2-3; 9 positions agree with TRBD2. The CDR3 is 15 residues long. The junction had 5 bases not matched to a gene; V was cut back by 5 bases and J by 2 bases. The germline V gene has CDR1 SGHTA and CDR2 FQGNSA. The DNA of the CDR3 is TGTGCCAGCAGCCCTACTAGCGGGCTCACAGATACGCAGTATTTT. As protein: CASSPTSGLTDTQYF.

The chain links TRBV21-1 to TRBJ2-2; no DNA check was done on the table's D call, TRBD1. TRBV21-1 is flagged as a pseudogene. This CDR3 comprises 19 residues. The CDR3 protein is CASRRRTGKGFFDTGELFF. Here the CDR3 DNA reads TGTGCCAGCAGGAGAAGAACAGGTAAGGGATTTTTCGATACCGGGGAGCTGTTTTTT.

The J gene is TRBJ2-3, the V gene TRBV18; TRBD2 matches at 7 bases. Germline assignment: CDR1 KGHSH and CDR2 LQKENI. The V segment lost 1 base and the J segment 1 base; nucleotides outside the gene matches: 5. The CDR3 totals 16 residues. Here the CDR3 DNA reads TGTGCCAGCTCACCACGGGCTAGCGGAGGCACAGATACGCAGTATTTT. Its protein product is CASSPRASGGTDTQYF.

This sequence joins TRBV28 and TRBJ2-1; 9 positions match TRBD2. Germline V gene sequence: CDR1 MDHEN, CDR2 SYDVKM. J lost 10 bases, V lost 8 bases, and 12 bases had no gene match. This CDR3 has 14 amino acids. The CDR3 DNA reads TGTGCCAGCCGCCTTAGCGGGGGCTGGATGGAGCAGTTCTTC. Translating it yields CASRLSGGWMEQFF.

The chain uses TRBV29-1 and TRBJ1-3; D ambiguous. CDR3 length: 13 amino acids. CDR1 is SQVTM and CDR2 is ANQGSEA in the germline V gene. V lost 1 base to trimming and J lost 4 bases, with 8 bases between them. The CDR3 reads CSVEVLAGNTIYF. CDR3 nucleotide sequence: TGCAGCGTTGAAGTCCTAGCGGGAAACACCATATATTTT.